This entry features one TCR beta chain sequence. V dropped 5 bases and J dropped 4 bases, with 19 bases sitting between them. The CDR3 is made up of 16 amino acids. Germline V gene data show CDR1 as SGHTA and CDR2 as FQGTGA. This record belongs to a study of CD8 T cells in Susac syndrome. TEMRA cells were FACS-enriched, and CD8+ and CD4+ T cells were isolated negatively. cDNA came from about 0.5 to 1 ug RNA primed by random hexamers. Multiplex immunoSEQ PCR targeted 54 Vbeta and 13 Jbeta TCR beta segments. TCRdb reprocessed the immunoSEQ multiplex PCR reads via MiXCR and lists one record per CDR3 protein. Of a few hundred thousand distinct CDR3 sequences in the sample, roughly 94% were seen once.

The chain links TRBV7-3 to TRBJ2-3; D unclear. What was sequenced was CD4+ T cells from PBMCs. This TCR was sampled from a human donor with multiple sclerosis. The CDR3 loop reads CASSLLPVHNSDTQYF. The CDR3 DNA sequence: TGTGCCAGCAGCCTCCTCCCAGTCCACAACTCAGATACGCAGTATTTT.